These 15 T cell receptor beta chains were sequenced from one sample in a study of technical replicates of blood from several donors. Using immunoSEQ multiplex PCR, the repertoire was profiled, and TCRdb retains in-frame clones only, with some absent. The repertoire includes tens of thousands of clones, about 95% of them detected once, and more than 0.2% sits in the top ten. Input material: T cells isolated from PBMCs. The receptors stem from a human donor in good health.

V gene TRBV5-1 combines with J gene TRBJ2-2, with 13 nucleotides matching TRBD2. The J segment lost 5 bases and the V segment lost 0 bases, leaving 10 bases of the junction unmatched. The CDR3 has 19 amino acids. CDR1 is SGHRS and CDR2 is YFSETQ in the germline V gene. The CDR3 region has the DNA TGCGCCAGCAGCTTGGCACTAGCGGGGGGGCCTAAGGAAACCGGGGAGCTGTTTTTT. Protein product: CASSLALAGGPKETGELFF.

The chain has TRBV7-2 and TRBJ2-7; D possibly corresponds to TRBD1 (6 bases). The CDR3 is 14 residues long. Germline-derived CDR1 and CDR2 are SGHTA and FQGNSA. V lost 5 bases and J lost 4, with 15 bases in between. CDR3 sequence: CASSPHQGIYEQYF. The CDR3 nucleotides read TGTGCCAGCAGCCCACATCAGGGGATATACGAGCAGTACTTC.

The CDR3 spells CASSQGRQGVGNQPQHF. The CDR3 nucleotides read TGCGCCAGCAGCCAAGGGCGACAGGGGGTTGGCAATCAGCCCCAGCATTTT. The chain is built from TRBV4-1 and TRBJ1-5; TRBD1 matches at 9 bases. This CDR3 has 17 residues. Germline CDR1 and CDR2: MGHRA and YSYEKL. V was clipped by 1 base and J by 2 bases; unmatched bases: 6.

The chain links TRBV25-1 to TRBJ1-1; 7 bases agree with TRBD1. CDR3 size: 14 residues. Germline CDR1 reads MGHDK; CDR2 reads SYGVNS. Germline trimming cut 6 bases from V and 5 bases from J; bases unmatched to any gene: 9. CDR3 residues: CASSDDREGTEAFF. The CDR3 DNA follows: TGTGCCAGCAGCGACGACAGGGAAGGGACTGAAGCTTTCTTT.

This chain connects TRBV11-3 to TRBJ2-5; 8 nucleotides match TRBD1. The J segment lost 2 bases and the V segment lost 2 bases, leaving 4 bases of the junction unmatched. The CDR3 loop spans 15 amino acids. Germline assignment: CDR1 SGHNT and CDR2 YENEEA. CDR3 region: CASSLLGTGQETQYF. CDR3 bases: TGTGCCAGCAGCTTACTGGGGACAGGACAAGAGACCCAGTACTTC.

V gene TRBV5-6 combines with J gene TRBJ1-2; D gene uncertain. Looked up from germline, CDR1 is SGHDT and CDR2 is YYEEEE. The length of the CDR3 is 12 residues. V dropped 1 base and J dropped 7 bases, with 8 bases sitting between them. The CDR3 DNA reads TGTGCCAGCAGCTTGAGGTGGAGTGGCTACACCTTC. Amino acid sequence: CASSLRWSGYTF.

The J gene is TRBJ1-2, the V gene TRBV9, with no clear D. V lost 0 bases, J lost 7 bases, and 10 bases lay in between. The CDR3 sequence is 13 residues long. Germline V gene data show CDR1 as SGDLS and CDR2 as YYNGEE. CDR3 DNA: TGTGCCAGCAGCGTAGGAGGCCCGGCTGGCTACACCTTC. Protein product: CASSVGGPAGYTF.

The chain carries TRBV19 and TRBJ2-1, with TRBD1 identical over 7 bases. The CDR3 extends over 13 amino acids. Germline trimming cut 4 bases from V and 9 bases from J; bases unmatched to any gene: 6. CDR1 is LNHDA, CDR2 SQIVND, per germline (reference sequence). The CDR3 region has the DNA TGTGCCAGTAGTACGACAGGGTTGAGTGAGCAGTTCTTC. Its protein product is CASSTTGLSEQFF. The full variable domain, rest sourced from reference TRBV19 and TRBJ2-1, is DGGITQSPKYLFRKEGQNVTLSCEQNLNHDAMYWYRQDPGQGLRLIYYSQIVNDFQKGDIAEGYSVSREKKESFPLTVTSAQKNPTAFYLCASSTTGLSEQFFGPGTRLTVL.

This clone was recorded only once. V usage is TRBV2 and J usage is TRBJ1-2, with 7 bases aligning to TRBD1. V was clipped by 7 bases and J by 4 bases; unmatched bases: 18. This CDR3 comprises 17 residues. CDR1 and CDR2 from the germline V gene are SNHLY and FYNNEI. The CDR3 sequence is CASKLRTGTQGTYGYTF. DNA of the CDR3: TGTGCCAGCAAATTACGGACAGGCACCCAGGGAACCTATGGCTACACCTTC.

CDR3 amino acids: CASSQDRGHESGANVLTF. CDR3 sequence (DNA): TGTGCCAGCAGCCAAGACAGGGGCCATGAATCTGGGGCCAACGTCCTGACTTTC. The V and J genes are TRBV28 and TRBJ2-6, with 8 bases that match TRBD1. Per germline, CDR1 MDHEN and CDR2 SYDVKM. The CDR3 has 18 residues. V trimming: 6 bases; J trimming: 1 base; junction bases outside the gene matches: 11. The variable domain in full, with the rest retrieved from reference TRBV28 and TRBJ2-6, is DVKVTQSSRYLVKRTGEKVFLECVQDMDHENMFWYRQDPGLGLRLIYFSYDVKMKEKGDIPEGYSVSREKKERFSLILESASTNQTSMYLCASSQDRGHESGANVLTFGAGSRLTVL.

This sequence joins TRBV28 and TRBJ1-4; the match to TRBD1 covers 7 bases. Trimming removed 6 bases from V and 3 bases from J; junction bases left unmatched: 10. Germline CDR1 is MDHEN and CDR2 is SYDVKM. The CDR3 extends over 16 amino acids. The CDR3 is CASSPATGDPNEKLFF. The DNA of the CDR3 is TGTGCCAGCAGCCCGGCCACAGGGGACCCTAATGAAAAACTGTTTTTT.

V usage is TRBV19 and J usage is TRBJ2-3, with TRBD2 as a possible D gene (6 bases). Germline V lookup: CDR1 LNHDA, CDR2 SQIVND (reference sequence). This CDR3 has 15 residues. The V end was cut by 7 bases, the J end by 4 bases, with 18 bases between. The chain's CDR3 is CASIPVAGRADTQYF. The CDR3 DNA reads TGTGCCAGTATCCCTGTCGCGGGAAGGGCAGATACGCAGTATTTT.

The chain combines TRBV11-2 with TRBJ2-7; D is uncertain. Germline values: CDR1 SGHAT, CDR2 FQNNGV. V lost 2 bases, J lost 0 bases, and 11 bases lay in between. The CDR3 is made up of 15 amino acids. For the CDR3, the DNA is TGTGCCAGCAGCTTATACCCCTTGAGCTCCTACGAGCAGTACTTC. It codes for CASSLYPLSSYEQYF.

The chain couples TRBV5-6 to TRBJ2-2; D may be TRBD2 (6 bases). The V end lost 0 bases, the J end lost 5 bases, and 17 bases lay between the germline ends. The length of the CDR3 is 17 residues. Germline CDR1 reads SGHDT; CDR2 reads YYEEEE. The CDR3 spells CASSLVFVDGGTGELFF. The CDR3 coding sequence is TGTGCCAGCAGCTTGGTATTCGTGGACGGGGGAACCGGGGAGCTGTTTTTT.

The chain recombines TRBV7-9 with TRBJ2-5; no clear D gene. The CDR3 is 12 amino acids. The germline gives CDR1 SEHNR, CDR2 FQNEAQ (reference sequence). V dropped 5 bases and J dropped 5 bases, with 9 bases sitting between them. CDR3 region: CASSSSAETQYF. The CDR3 DNA sequence: TGTGCCAGCAGCAGTAGTGCGGAGACCCAGTACTTC.